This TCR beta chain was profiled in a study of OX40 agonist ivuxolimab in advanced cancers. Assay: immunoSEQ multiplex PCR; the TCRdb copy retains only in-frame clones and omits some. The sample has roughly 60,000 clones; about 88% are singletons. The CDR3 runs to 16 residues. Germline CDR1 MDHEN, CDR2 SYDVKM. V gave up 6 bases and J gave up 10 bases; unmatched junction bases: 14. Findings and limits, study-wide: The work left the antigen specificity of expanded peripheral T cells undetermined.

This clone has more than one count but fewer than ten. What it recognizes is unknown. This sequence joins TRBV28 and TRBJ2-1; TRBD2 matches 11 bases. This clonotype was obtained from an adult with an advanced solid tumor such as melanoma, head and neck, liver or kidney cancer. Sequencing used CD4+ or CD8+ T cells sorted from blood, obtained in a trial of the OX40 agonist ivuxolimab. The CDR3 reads CASSPLAGGHNSEQFF. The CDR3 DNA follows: TGTGCCAGCAGCCCGTTAGCGGGAGGGCACAATAGCGAGCAGTTCTTC.